This TCR beta chain comes out of a study of beta chain features in type 1 diabetes. From germline, CDR1 is MDHEN and CDR2 SYDVKM. This CDR3 spans 15 amino acids. After removal of 3 bases from V and 3 bases from J, the junction contained 6 bases not matched to a gene. As every portion of the isolated RNA was reverse transcribed, the sequencing read expressed TCRB transcripts. Assay used: immunoSEQ multiplex PCR; TCRdb lists only in-frame clones, some missing. Of about 150,000 clones listed, over 8.5% are singletons. This clone rates as medium-sized. Antigen specificity is unknown. Study observations and caveats: Whatever favoring of shorter templates PCR might show would apply equally to patients and controls. TCRB CDR3s from Type 1 diabetes patients were moderately but significantly shorter in all four CD4+ subsets.

The material sequenced was central memory CD4+ T cells from blood. The gene calls are TRBV28 and TRBJ1-2; 8 bases fit TRBD1. The receptor was derived from a man between 18 and 29 years old in good health. The CDR3 bases are TGTGCCAGCAGTTTCCTAGGGACAGGCTACTATGGCTACACCTTC. It specifies CASSFLGTGYYGYTF.